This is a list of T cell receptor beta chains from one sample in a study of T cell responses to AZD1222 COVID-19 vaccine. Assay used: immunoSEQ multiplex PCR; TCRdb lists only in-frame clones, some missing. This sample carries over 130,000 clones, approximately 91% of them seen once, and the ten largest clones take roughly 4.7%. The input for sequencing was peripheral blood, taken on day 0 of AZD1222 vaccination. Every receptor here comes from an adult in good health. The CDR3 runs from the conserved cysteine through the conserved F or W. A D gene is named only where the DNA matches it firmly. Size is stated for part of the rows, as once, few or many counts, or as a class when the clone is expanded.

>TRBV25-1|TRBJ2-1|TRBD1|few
CASSGVDRGLHNEQFF
TGTGCCAGCAGTGGGGTGGACAGGGGGTTGCACAATGAGCAGTTCTTC
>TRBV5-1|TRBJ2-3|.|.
CASSQTTMSTDTQYF
TGCGCCAGCAGCCAAACCACCATGAGCACGGATACGCAGTATTTT
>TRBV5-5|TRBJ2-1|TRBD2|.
CASSWAGREVGNEQFF
TGTGCCAGCAGCTGGGCGGGGCGGGAGGTAGGCAATGAGCAGTTCTTC
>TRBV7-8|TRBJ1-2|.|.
CASSPGLGNYGYTF
TGTGCCAGCAGCCCCGGACTGGGGAACTATGGCTACACCTTC
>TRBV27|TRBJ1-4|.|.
CASSPPGQGEKLFF
TGTGCCAGCAGCCCCCCAGGGCAGGGGGAAAAACTGTTTTTT
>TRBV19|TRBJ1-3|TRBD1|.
CASTRDRAGNTIYF
TGTGCCAGTACTCGGGACAGGGCTGGGAACACCATATATTTT
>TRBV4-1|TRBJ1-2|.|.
CASSQGGGVVYGYTF
TGCGCCAGCAGCCAAGGCGGGGGTGTGGTCTATGGCTACACCTTC
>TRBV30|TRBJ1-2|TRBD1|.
CAWSAGGDLNGYTF
TGTGCCTGGAGTGCAGGGGGCGATTTAAATGGCTACACCTTC
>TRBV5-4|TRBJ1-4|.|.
CATEDSHTTNEKLFF
TGTGCCACAGAAGACAGCCACACAACTAATGAAAAACTGTTTTTT
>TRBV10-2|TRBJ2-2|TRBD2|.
CASSGPAGSPTGELFF
TGCGCCAGCAGTGGCCCAGCGGGGTCCCCCACCGGGGAGCTGTTTTTT
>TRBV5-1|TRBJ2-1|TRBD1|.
CASSLAVVWGQGGWNEQFF
TGCGCCAGCAGCTTGGCCGTCGTTTGGGGACAGGGTGGTTGGAATGAGCAGTTCTTC
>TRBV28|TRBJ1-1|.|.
CASSLQNTEAFF
TGTGCCAGCAGCTTACAGAACACTGAAGCTTTCTTT
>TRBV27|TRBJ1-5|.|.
CAAYYSNQPQHF
TGTGCGGCATACTATAGCAATCAGCCCCAGCATTTT
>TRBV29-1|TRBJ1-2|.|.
CSVRRGIGYTF
TGCAGCGTCCGGAGGGGAATTGGCTACACCTTC
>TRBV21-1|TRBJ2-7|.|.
CASSSDGRDRGSGQYF
TGTGCCAGCAGCTCAGATGGCCGGGACAGGGGGTCTGGGCAGTACTTC
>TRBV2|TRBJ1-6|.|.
CASSEGVGYSPLHF
TGTGCCAGCAGTGAAGGGGTAGGGTATTCACCCCTCCACTTT